The present TCR beta chain was sequenced within a study of OX40 agonist ivuxolimab in advanced cancers. Background on the whole study: Ivuxolimab, which targeted the costimulatory receptor OX40 (CD134), was an agonistic, fully human IgG2 monoclonal antibody. Intravenous ivuxolimab was administered to patients every 2 weeks at six dose levels: 0.01, 0.1, 0.3, 1.5, 3 and 10 mg/kg. Among the approximately 54 dose-escalation patients, some 19 had hepatocellular carcinoma, roughly 15 melanoma, 9 renal cell carcinoma and 9 head and neck cancer. A male proportion of roughly 80% and a mean age of approximately 62 years, ranging from 23 to 79, were recorded for the dose-escalation cohort. Prior anti-PD-1, anti-PD-L1 or anti-CTLA-4 therapy was permitted, and checkpoint inhibitors had been received by about 36% of dose-escalation patients. Three dose-escalation patients achieved partial responses, one with hepatocellular carcinoma and two with cutaneous melanoma. Peripheral TCRbeta sequencing aimed to test whether ivuxolimab altered TCR sequence diversity and caused clonal T-cell expansion. The paper describes the monotherapy dose-escalation part (N of about 52 patients) of the phase I trial of ivuxolimab. What the research found in general, with its limitations: After ivuxolimab, more expanded clones were found on average in CD8+ T cells than in CD4+ T cells. Which antigens the clonally expanded peripheral T cells were specific for was not determined. Clonal expansion of both CD4+ and CD8+ blood T cells was observed from baseline to week 6 at doses 0.1 to 3.0 mg/kg. In the 0.1-3.0 mg/kg groups, partial responders were among the patients with the lowest normalized peripheral clonal expansion, particularly in CD8+ T cells. Low levels of normalized T-cell clonal expansion were also seen in some patients who did not respond.

Patients with a history of autoimmune disease or receiving systemic immunosuppression were excluded from the trial. Peripheral blood for TCR sequencing was drawn from every dose cohort at baseline, at cycle 4 day 1 and at cycle 7 day 1. The samples were drawn from a first-in-human, open-label, multicenter phase I dose-escalation trial of ivuxolimab. The trial enrolled adults with locally advanced or metastatic head and neck squamous cell, hepatocellular, melanoma or renal cell carcinoma. Before TCR sequencing, CD4+ and CD8+ T cells were separately sorted from peripheral blood. Genomic DNA was extracted from sorted cells for sequencing of the TCRbeta CDR3 region. The immunoSEQ Assay was used to sequence the TCRbeta CDR3 regions. Imported from immuneACCESS, the table was reduced by TCRdb to in-frame sequences with V and J called. These copies leave out some clones; in studies compared against another copy, an unresolved V gene accounts for under half, and the cause of the remainder is not known. Within this sample are more than 45,000 clones, with around nine tenths of them counted one time only. The ten largest clones capture about 7.8% of the sample.

V is cut by 5 bases and J by 4 bases, and the space between the germline ends is 12 bases. The germline V gene encodes CDR1 MDHEN and CDR2 SYDVKM. The cysteine opens and the phenylalanine closes a CDR3 of 14 amino acids. Just the 42-base CDR3 DNA is kept, in frame starting at base 1. Regarding this clone: Its antigen is still unknown. Per-base quality was not reported, and no clone a single base away is much larger than it.

This receptor was taken from an adult with an advanced solid tumor such as melanoma, head and neck, liver or kidney cancer. The V gene is TRBV28 and the J gene is TRBJ2-1; 6 matching bases give a weak D call of TRBD2. The specimen comprised CD4+ or CD8+ T cells sorted from blood, sampled in a trial of the OX40 agonist ivuxolimab. Read as DNA, the sequence is TGTGCCAGCAGTGATGGGACTTCTTACAATGAGCAGTTCTTC. Translated, it gives CASSDGTSYNEQFF.